This entry concerns a single T cell receptor beta chain. As yet, its antigen is unknown. Germline V CDR1 and CDR2: SGDLS, YYNGEE. V lost 0 bases and J lost 5; bases outside the gene matches: 0. There are 13 residues in the CDR3. PCR used 60 Vbeta primers and 13 Jbeta primers. Only in-frame clones appear in the TCRdb table, and some are missing; sequencing was by immunoSEQ multiplex PCR. Of 150,000 to 200,000 clones in the sample, 79% are singletons; the top ten hold approximately 2.4%. These data originate in a study of cytomegalovirus exposure and HLA in healthy donors. Study overall: Roughly 85 million unique TCRs from HLA-typed donors made up an early data release. Findings and limits, study-wide: The authors later linked a missense DCLRE1C variant to TCR beta V- and J-gene trimming. Analyses of presence and absence presupposed an approximately uniform sequencing depth across donors.

As for the donors, each was a healthy bone marrow donor. The sequence derives from a woman between 50 and 59 years old in good health and CMV-seronegative. Sequenced: PBMCs. The chain links TRBV9 to TRBJ2-5; TRBD2 aligns across 8 bases. CDR3: CASSVERGETQYF. CDR3 in DNA: TGTGCCAGCAGCGTAGAGCGGGGGGAGACCCAGTACTTC.